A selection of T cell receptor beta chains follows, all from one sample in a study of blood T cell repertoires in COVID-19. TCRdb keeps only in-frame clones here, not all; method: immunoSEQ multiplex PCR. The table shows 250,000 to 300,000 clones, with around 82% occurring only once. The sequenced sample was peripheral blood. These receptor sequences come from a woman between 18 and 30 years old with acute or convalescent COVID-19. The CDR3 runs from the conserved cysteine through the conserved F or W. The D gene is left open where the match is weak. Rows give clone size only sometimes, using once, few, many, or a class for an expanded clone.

TGTGCCAGCAGTTTCCCCCAGGCCTCCCGGCTTGTTGGCTACACCTTC,CASSFPQASRLVGYTF,TRBV28,NA,TRBJ1-2,NA
TGTGCCAGCAGCCCCGGACAGGGGGGGAATCAGCCCCAGCATTTT,CASSPGQGGNQPQHF,TRBV28,TRBD1,TRBJ1-5,NA
TGTGCCAGCACCAGGGACATTAGCTCCTACAATGAGCAGTTCTTC,CASTRDISSYNEQFF,TRBV2,NA,TRBJ2-1,once
TGTGCCAGCAGTCCCTCATACCGGGACAGGGGATACAATGAGCAGTTCTTC,CASSPSYRDRGYNEQFF,TRBV27,TRBD1,TRBJ2-1,NA
TGTGCCAGTAGTATAGTCGCGACAGGGGTGAACTATGGCTACACCTTC,CASSIVATGVNYGYTF,TRBV19,TRBD1,TRBJ1-2,NA
TGTGCCAGCAGCGCCCGACAGGGGGCTTGGGGTTCACCCCTCCACTTT,CASSARQGAWGSPLHF,TRBV9,TRBD1,TRBJ1-6,NA
TGTGCCAGCAGCGGAACAGGGGATCAGCCCCAGCATTTT,CASSGTGDQPQHF,TRBV9,TRBD1,TRBJ1-5,NA
TGTGCCAGCAGTTGGCGACTAACCCAAGAGACCCAGTACTTC,CASSWRLTQETQYF,TRBV7-2,NA,TRBJ2-5,NA
TGTGCCAGCTGGGACCGGGACAGGGGGTTTACTAACTATGGCTACACCTTC,CASWDRDRGFTNYGYTF,TRBV9,TRBD1,TRBJ1-2,once
TGTGCCAGCAGGAGGGACAGGGGGTGGAACGAGCAGTACTTC,CASRRDRGWNEQYF,TRBV2,TRBD1,TRBJ2-7,once
TGTGCCAGCTGGCAGGAAAGGGGCACTGAAGCTTTCTTT,CASWQERGTEAFF,TRBV28,NA,TRBJ1-1,NA
TGTGCCAGCAGCCGAACTGACAGGGAAGGAAAACTGTTTTTT,CASSRTDREGKLFF,TRBV7-9,TRBD1,TRBJ1-4,NA
TGTGCCAGCAGCCCCAGGGGACCCTACGAGCAGTACTTC,CASSPRGPYEQYF,TRBV3-1/TRBV3-2,NA,TRBJ2-7,NA
TGCGCCAGCAGCATAGCGCCTAGCGGGGGTAGCTCCTACAATGAGCAGTTCTTC,CASSIAPSGGSSYNEQFF,TRBV5-1,TRBD2,TRBJ2-1,NA
TGTGCCATCAGGAGAGACCAGGGCACTGTTAGCACAGATACGCAGTATTTT,CAIRRDQGTVSTDTQYF,TRBV10-3,NA,TRBJ2-3,NA
TGTGCCAGCAGGAGGGACAGGTTACCCTACGAGCAGTACTTC,CASRRDRLPYEQYF,TRBV2,TRBD1,TRBJ2-7,NA
TGTGCCAGCAGTACGGGACAGGGGAAGACCCAGTACTTC,CASSTGQGKTQYF,TRBV27,TRBD1,TRBJ2-5,NA
TGTGCCAGCAGCTTAGACAAAGCGGCATCCTCCTACAATGAGCAGTTCTTC,CASSLDKAASSYNEQFF,TRBV11-3,NA,TRBJ2-1,NA
TGTGCCAGCAGCCCCAGGTCGGGGACGAACACCGGGGAGCTGTTTTTT,CASSPRSGTNTGELFF,TRBV7-2,NA,TRBJ2-2,NA
TGTGCCAGCAGACAAACAGGTAACACTGAAGCTTTCTTT,CASRQTGNTEAFF,TRBV3-1/TRBV3-2,NA,TRBJ1-1,NA
TGTGCCAGCAGCATCGACAGGGCGTCGGGAACCTACGAGCAGTACTTC,CASSIDRASGTYEQYF,TRBV7-2,TRBD1,TRBJ2-7,NA
TGTGCCAGCAGCAAAACCCCCCGGGACAGGGGATACTATGGCTACACCTTC,CASSKTPRDRGYYGYTF,TRBV21-1,NA,TRBJ1-2,NA
TGTGCCAGCAGTGAAAGCGTGGACAGGGAGAACACTGAAGCTTTCTTT,CASSESVDRENTEAFF,TRBV2,TRBD1,TRBJ1-1,NA
TGTGCCAGTAGTATAGAGAAGTACAGATACTCTGGGGCCAACGTCCTGACTTTC,CASSIEKYRYSGANVLTF,TRBV19,NA,TRBJ2-6,NA
TGTGCCACCAGCAGACTACAGGGGTCGGCTAATGGCTACACCTTC,CATSRLQGSANGYTF,TRBV15,TRBD1,TRBJ1-2,NA
TGTGCCAGCAGTGACGGGGCCGGCGGGAGGCCTTTCTTT,CASSDGAGGRPFF,TRBV6-1,NA,TRBJ1-1,NA
TGTGCCAGCTCACCCCAAGAGGAGGCCTACAATGAGCAGTTCTTC,CASSPQEEAYNEQFF,TRBV18,NA,TRBJ2-1,NA
TGTGCCAGCAGTTACGTGTTTGGGCCAGGGGGTCATCAGCCCCAGCATTTT,CASSYVFGPGGHQPQHF,TRBV6-2/TRBV6-3,TRBD1,TRBJ1-5,few
TGTGCCAGCAGGACAGCTATCTATGGCTACACCTTC,CASRTAIYGYTF,TRBV2,NA,TRBJ1-2,NA
TGCGCCACCGCCAGGGAATACACAGATACGCAGTATTTT,CATAREYTDTQYF,TRBV5-1,NA,TRBJ2-3,NA
TGTGCCAGCAGTTACTCGACTGGAATTATTCGTGGACTAGCGCATCAAGAGACCCAGTACTTC,CASSYSTGIIRGLAHQETQYF,TRBV6-2/TRBV6-3,TRBD2,TRBJ2-5,NA